This TCR beta chain came from a study of CD4 T cells in relation to SARS-CoV-2 and coronaviruses. Across the whole study: Convalescent donors were aged 21 to 72, with median about 40 years. Convalescent patients were fewer than 10 males and a few females; two were Hispanic. Overall study results and limits: About 65% of donors had memory CD4+ clonotypes crossrecognizing SARS-CoV-2 and common cold coronavirus spike.

The data were produced by immunoSEQ multiplex PCR, yet TCRdb's version contains in-frame clones alone and is incomplete. The sample shows around 37,000 clones, roughly 85% of them seen only once. The CDR3 contains 19 residues. CDR1 and CDR2 (germline): SGHTA, FQGNSA. The trim removed 5 bases at V and 1 base at J, leaving 14 bases unmatched. Concerning this clone itself: Its antigen is unidentified.

The sequence was obtained from an adult with COVID-19. This chain joins TRBV7-2 and TRBJ2-2, with TRBD2 matching over 9 bases. Source material: memory CD4+ T cells from PBMCs. The CDR3 loop is CASSTRTSEAPLNTGELFF. CDR3 DNA: TGTGCCAGCAGCACACGGACTAGCGAGGCCCCTTTGAACACCGGGGAGCTGTTTTTT.